These 5 T cell receptor beta chains originate from one sample sequenced in a study of cytomegalovirus exposure and HLA in healthy donors. PCR employed 60 Vbeta and 13 Jbeta primers. Repertoires were generated with immunoSEQ multiplex PCR, while TCRdb's copy carries only in-frame clones and drops some. The data show under 200,000 clones, with about four fifths seen just once and over 10% held by the top ten. Sequences were obtained from PBMCs. The receptors derive from a woman between 50 and 59 years old in good health and CMV-seronegative.

This clone appeared a few times. The J gene is TRBJ1-1, the V gene TRBV10-1; TRBD1 matches at 8 bases. The germline gives CDR1 WNHNN, CDR2 SYGVQD (reference sequence). This CDR3 spans 14 amino acids. J gave up 14 bases and V 3 bases, and 14 bases lay outside the gene matches. The CDR3 bases are TGCGCCAGCAGTGACGGACAGGGTCTACCATTGATCTTCTTT. Its translation is CASSDGQGLPLIFF.

This clone was observed a few times. V gene TRBV7-9 combines with J gene TRBJ2-4; the match to TRBD2 covers 7 bases. The CDR3 is 13 amino acids. Per germline, CDR1 SEHNR and CDR2 FQNEAQ (reference sequence). J lost 10 bases, V lost 1 base, and 4 bases had no gene match. CDR3 in amino acids: CASSLGTSGIQYF. CDR3 bases: TGTGCCAGCAGCTTAGGGACTAGTGGGATTCAGTACTTC.

The chain combines TRBV27 with TRBJ2-1; 7 positions match TRBD1. The CDR3 runs 17 residues. J gave up 4 bases and V 7 bases, and 16 bases lay outside the gene matches. CDR1 and CDR2 (germline): MNHEY, SMNVEV (reference sequence). CDR3 sequence reads: CASTGGRGRRVYNEQFF. The CDR3 DNA reads as TGTGCCAGCACTGGAGGAAGGGGGCGAAGGGTGTACAATGAGCAGTTCTTC.

Here the CDR3 reads CASSIGAGLFTDTQYF. The DNA of the CDR3 is TGTGCCAGTAGTATAGGGGCAGGGCTATTCACAGATACGCAGTATTTT. The chain couples TRBV19 to TRBJ2-3; D is possibly TRBD1 (5 bases). V lost 1 base to trimming and J lost 2 bases, with 13 bases between them. The length of the CDR3 is 16 residues. The germline V gene encodes CDR1 LNHDA and CDR2 SQIVND (reference sequence).

This chain connects TRBV7-8 to TRBJ2-5; possible D gene TRBD2, 6 bases. Trimming stripped 6 bases from V and 4 bases from J, with 18 bases between. Germline V gene data show CDR1 as SGHVS and CDR2 as FQNEAQ. The CDR3 is made up of 15 amino acids. The CDR3 is CASSPDLGGGETQYF. CDR3 DNA sequence: TGTGCCAGCAGTCCCGATCTCGGGGGAGGAGAGACCCAGTACTTC.